The 20 T cell receptor beta chains below were found in one sample sequenced in a study of OX40 agonist ivuxolimab in advanced cancers. Libraries were constructed by the immunoSEQ multiplex PCR assay. Here the immuneACCESS table is served through TCRdb, limited to in-frame sequences with V and J called. Missing clones are a known gap in these copies; in checked studies unresolved V genes cover under half, and the rest lacks a known reason. The sample records tens of thousands of clones, 84% of which are singletons. 4.6% of the sample comes from the top ten. The sample was CD4+ or CD8+ T cells sorted from blood, taken in a trial of the OX40 agonist ivuxolimab. The receptors shown here come from an adult with an advanced solid tumor such as melanoma, head and neck, liver or kidney cancer.

The CDR3 reads CASSADRGWQPQHF. The DNA of the CDR3 is TGTGCCAGCAGTGCCGACAGGGGATGGCAGCCCCAGCATTTT. The chain couples TRBV6-1 to TRBJ1-5; 8 nucleotides agree with TRBD1. Germline V gene sequence: CDR1 MNHNS, CDR2 SASEGT. Trimming removed 4 bases from V and 7 bases from J; junction bases left unmatched: 6. This CDR3 contains 14 residues.

The chain links TRBV2 to TRBJ2-5; D gene ambiguous. The V end lost 4 bases, the J end lost 5 bases, and 8 bases lay between the germline ends. Germline CDR1 SNHLY, CDR2 FYNNEI. CDR3 size: 12 residues. The CDR3 region is CASSVVTETQYF. CDR3 nucleotides: TGTGCCAGCAGTGTCGTTACGGAGACCCAGTACTTC.

This clone was counted between two and nine times. The chain is built from TRBV10-3 and TRBJ1-1, with D maybe TRBD1 (6 bases). Germline V gives CDR1 ENHRY, CDR2 SYGVKD. The ends were cut back, 4 bases at V and 0 bases at J, with 12 bases in the middle. The CDR3 spans 15 residues. The CDR3 is CAISGDIQLNTEAFF. CDR3 in DNA: TGTGCCATCAGTGGGGACATACAATTGAACACTGAAGCTTTCTTT.

In DNA, the CDR3 is TGTGCCAGCAGCTTTCTAAGAGGGGAGACCCAGTACTTC. Amino acids: CASSFLRGETQYF. This chain connects TRBV7-3 to TRBJ2-5, with D perhaps matching TRBD2 (5 bases). This CDR3 contains 13 residues. V was pared by 3 bases and J by 5 bases, with 10 bases between. Per the germline V gene, CDR1 is SGHTA and CDR2 is FQGTGA.

The chain employs TRBV7-2 and TRBJ2-2; perhaps TRBD2 as D (6 bases). This CDR3 is 16 amino acids long. Germline V CDR1 and CDR2: SGHTA, FQGNSA. Trimming removed 2 bases at V and 4 bases at J, with 14 bases between. The CDR3, as DNA: TGTGCCAGCAGCTTAACGGCGGGACGGGGCACCGGGGAGCTGTTTTTT. It is translated as CASSLTAGRGTGELFF.

The gene calls are TRBV6-6 and TRBJ2-1; 7 bases align to TRBD1. The germline V gene encodes CDR1 MNHNY and CDR2 SVGAGI (reference sequence). V trimming: 5 bases; J trimming: 2 bases; junction bases outside the gene matches: 3. The CDR3 spans 14 residues. DNA of the CDR3: TGTGCCAGCAGTCCTGACAGGGCCTACAATGAGCAGTTCTTC. This encodes CASSPDRAYNEQFF.

This chain joins TRBV2 and TRBJ2-3, with 14 bases matching TRBD2. With 5 bases clipped from V and 0 bases from J, the junction kept 7 bases outside the gene matches. The CDR3 runs 18 residues. Germline CDR1 and CDR2: SNHLY and FYNNEI. As DNA, the CDR3 is TGTGCCAGCAGTCCCAGGACTAGCGGGAGGCCGAGCACAGATACGCAGTATTTT. Protein: CASSPRTSGRPSTDTQYF.

The chain has TRBV10-3 and TRBJ2-2; 7 bases match TRBD2. The length of the CDR3 is 14 residues. V dropped 8 bases and J dropped 6; count of bases not matched to a gene: 9. CDR1 is ENHRY, CDR2 SYGVKD, per germline. The CDR3 here is CAIGQGLEAGELFF. CDR3 DNA: TGTGCCATCGGCCAAGGACTAGAGGCCGGGGAGCTGTTTTTT.

In this sample, this clone turned up a few times. This chain connects TRBV28 to TRBJ2-1, with a weak D call TRBD1 (5 bases). The CDR3 loop spans 14 amino acids. Germline V gene lookup returns CDR1 MDHEN and CDR2 SYDVKM. Trimming left V 5 bases short and J 3 bases short, with 11 bases between. CDR3 bases: TGTGCCAGCAGTGAGAAGGGGATCTACAATGAGCAGTTCTTC. It specifies CASSEKGIYNEQFF.

The chain couples TRBV15 to TRBJ2-7; the D is unclear. This CDR3 has 14 amino acids. CDR1 and CDR2 from the germline V gene are LNHNV and YYDKDF (reference sequence). Trimming stripped 2 bases from V and 6 bases from J, with 14 bases between. CDR3 loop: CATSRPGDQGEQYF. The CDR3 bases are TGTGCCACCAGCAGACCTGGTGACCAAGGCGAGCAGTACTTC.

V gene TRBV11-1 combines with J gene TRBJ2-7; possibly TRBD2 for D (5 bases). The V end lost 2 bases, the J end lost 0 bases, and 11 bases lay between the germline ends. From germline, CDR1 is SGHAT and CDR2 FQDESV (reference sequence). The CDR3 loop spans 15 amino acids. This CDR3 is CASSLSSASSYEQYF. The DNA of the CDR3 is TGTGCCAGCAGCTTAAGTAGCGCGAGCTCCTACGAGCAGTACTTC.

J is TRBJ2-5 and V is TRBV11-1, with D possibly called TRBD1 or TRBD2 (5 bases each). Between the trimmed V and J ends, which lost 3 bases and 2 bases, there was a span of 19 bases. This CDR3 region has 17 residues. Germline V gene sequence: CDR1 SGHAT, CDR2 FQDESV (reference sequence). The CDR3 loop is CASSLGDGRGLQETQYF. Written as DNA, the CDR3 is TGTGCCAGCAGCTTGGGGGACGGTCGAGGGCTACAAGAGACCCAGTACTTC.

This rearrangement joins TRBV9 to TRBJ2-7; the D gene is possibly TRBD1 (6 bases). This CDR3 has 15 residues. From germline, CDR1 is SGDLS and CDR2 YYNGEE. Trimming stripped 0 bases from V and 0 bases from J, with 10 bases between. CDR3 DNA sequence: TGTGCCAGCAGCGTAGGAAACAGGGCCTCCTACGAGCAGTACTTC. Translating it yields CASSVGNRASYEQYF.

The genes are TRBV5-1 and TRBJ2-3; TRBD1 agrees at 7 bases. Germline CDR1 is SGHRS and CDR2 is YFSETQ. The CDR3 is made up of 14 amino acids. V dropped 3 bases and J dropped 9; count of bases not matched to a gene: 10. The DNA for the CDR3 is TGCGCCAGCAGCTCCTCTACCCCGGGACAGACGCAGTATTTT. It translates to CASSSSTPGQTQYF.

This chain connects TRBV7-8 to TRBJ2-1; 7 nucleotides agree with TRBD2. This CDR3 comprises 18 residues. Losses at the gene ends were 2 bases for V and 0 bases for J; bases not matched to a gene: 10. Germline V gene data show CDR1 as SGHVS and CDR2 as FQNEAQ. CDR3 coding DNA: TGTGCCAGCAGCTTAAGGGCCGGGGGGACCTTCTCCTACAATGAGCAGTTCTTC. Translation gives CASSLRAGGTFSYNEQFF.

The count of this clone is one. V is TRBV15 and J is TRBJ1-4, with D unresolved. The CDR3 extends over 14 amino acids. The germline CDR1 and CDR2 sequences are LNHNV and YYDKDF (reference sequence). V was cut by 3 bases and J by 0 bases, with 5 bases left in between. The CDR3 loop is CATSSTATNEKLFF. The CDR3 DNA is TGTGCCACCAGCAGTACTGCAACTAATGAAAAACTGTTTTTT.

The rearrangement links TRBV9 to TRBJ1-1; D may be TRBD1 (5 bases). Germline-derived CDR1 and CDR2 are SGDLS and YYNGEE. This CDR3 has 15 amino acids. V was cut by 0 bases and J by 4 bases, with 13 bases left in between. The CDR3 loop reads CASSVGVGTGTEAFF. The DNA for the CDR3 is TGTGCCAGCAGCGTAGGAGTAGGGACGGGCACTGAAGCTTTCTTT.

J is TRBJ2-5 and V is TRBV28, with 7 bases that match TRBD2. The V gene's germline CDR1 is MDHEN and CDR2 SYDVKM. V dropped 6 bases and J dropped 5; count of bases not matched to a gene: 9. This CDR3 comprises 14 residues. CDR3 protein: CASRPPGLKETQYF. DNA for the CDR3: TGTGCCAGCAGGCCGCCGGGACTAAAGGAGACCCAGTACTTC.

J is TRBJ2-1 and V is TRBV11-2, with unresolved D. Deletions cut 5 bases from V and 6 bases from J, with 8 bases between. CDR3 length: 12 amino acids. Germline V gives CDR1 SGHAT, CDR2 FQNNGV. The CDR3 sequence is CASSRVANEQFF. The CDR3 region has the DNA TGTGCCAGCAGCCGAGTGGCCAATGAGCAGTTCTTC.

The rearrangement joins TRBV9 to TRBJ2-3, with 11 nucleotides matching TRBD2. The CDR3 is 17 amino acids. Germline CDR1 is SGDLS and CDR2 is YYNGEE. The junction had 5 bases not matched to a gene; V was cut back by 0 bases and J by 2 bases. The chain's CDR3 is CASSVGASGGYTDTQYF. The CDR3 DNA sequence: TGTGCCAGCAGCGTAGGGGCTAGCGGGGGGTACACAGATACGCAGTATTTT.